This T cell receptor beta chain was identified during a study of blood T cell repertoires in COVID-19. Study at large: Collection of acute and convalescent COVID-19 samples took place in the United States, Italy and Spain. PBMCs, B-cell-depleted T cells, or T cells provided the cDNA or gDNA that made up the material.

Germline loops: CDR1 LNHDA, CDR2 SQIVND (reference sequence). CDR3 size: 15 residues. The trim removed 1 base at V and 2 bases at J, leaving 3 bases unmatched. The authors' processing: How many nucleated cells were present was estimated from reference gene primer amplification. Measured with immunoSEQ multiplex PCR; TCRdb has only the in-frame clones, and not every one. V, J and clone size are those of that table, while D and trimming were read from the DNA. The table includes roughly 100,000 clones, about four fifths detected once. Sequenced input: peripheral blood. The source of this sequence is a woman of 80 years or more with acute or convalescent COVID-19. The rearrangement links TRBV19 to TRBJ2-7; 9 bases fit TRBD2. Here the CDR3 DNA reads TGTGCCAGTAGTATAGCCGCGGGAGGGGCCTACGAGCAGTACTTC. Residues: CASSIAAGGAYEQYF.